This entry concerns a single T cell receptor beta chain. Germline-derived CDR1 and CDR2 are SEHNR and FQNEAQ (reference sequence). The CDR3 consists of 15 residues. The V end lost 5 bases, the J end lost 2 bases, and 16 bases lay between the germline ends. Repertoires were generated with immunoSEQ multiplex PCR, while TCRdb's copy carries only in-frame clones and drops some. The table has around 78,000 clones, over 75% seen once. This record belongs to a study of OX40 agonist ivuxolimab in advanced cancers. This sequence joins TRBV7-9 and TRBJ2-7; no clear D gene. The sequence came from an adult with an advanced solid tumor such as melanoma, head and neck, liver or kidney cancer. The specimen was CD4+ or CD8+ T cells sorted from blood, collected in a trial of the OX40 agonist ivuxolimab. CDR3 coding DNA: TGTGCCAGCAGCCCCATAAGTAGTGGAGCCTACGAGCAGTACTTC. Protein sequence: CASSPISSGAYEQYF.